The T cell receptor (beta chain) under discussion was sequenced for a study of blood T cell repertoires in COVID-19. Turning to the study itself: PBMCs, B-cell-depleted T cells, or T cells provided the cDNA or gDNA that made up the material.

In the study's own analysis: Estimation of nucleated cell counts relied on the amplification of reference gene primers. Produced via immunoSEQ multiplex PCR; TCRdb's table is partial and in-frame only. D and trimming come from the DNA, and the V and J calls and clone size come from that table. The repertoire holds 200,000 to 300,000 clones, with around 88% as singletons. The Seattle site enrolled patients during active infection and followed them longitudinally. Germline V gene sequence: CDR1 MNHEY, CDR2 SVGAGI. Trimming removed 4 bases from V and 6 bases from J, with 6 bases in between. CDR3 length: 11 residues.

The receptor's source is a woman older than 75 with COVID-19, enrolled during active disease. This chain connects TRBV6-5 to TRBJ1-1, with unresolved D. The sequenced material came from peripheral blood. The CDR3 protein is CASSSLAEAFF. The CDR3 DNA is TGTGCCAGCAGTTCCCTCGCTGAAGCTTTCTTT.